Listed below are T cell receptor beta chains from one sample, sequenced in a study of identical twins. TCRdb re-analysed the 5' RACE reads in MiXCR, keeping a single row per CDR3 protein. Of around 1.7 million distinct CDR3 sequences listed, about 32% are singletons. The sample taken for sequencing was cord blood. All receptors derive from a newborn girl in good health. Both conserved end residues are part of each CDR3. A D gene is named only where the DNA matches it firmly. Size is stated for part of the rows, as once, few or many counts, or as a class when the clone is expanded.

abundance	v_gene	j_gene	d_gene	CDR3nt	CDR3aa
.	TRBV12-3/TRBV12-4	TRBJ2-1	.	TGTGCCAGCATGGACAATGAGCAGTTCTTC	CASMDNEQFF
few	TRBV7-6	TRBJ1-5	.	TGTGCCAGCAGGGAAGGGGAAAATCAGCCCCAGCATTTT	CASREGENQPQHF
.	TRBV6-6	TRBJ1-2	.	TGTGCCAGCAGTTTCACAGGAAAAAGGAGCTATGGCTACACCTTC	CASSFTGKRSYGYTF
.	TRBV20-1	TRBJ2-3	.	TGCAGTGCTAGAGACAACACACAGGGATCCGCGGATACGCAGTATTTT	CSARDNTQGSADTQYF
.	TRBV14	TRBJ1-5	.	TGTGCCAGCAGTCCGCCCCAGCATTTT	CASSPPQHF
few	TRBV21-1	TRBJ2-3	.	TGTGCCAGCAGCAATTATCTCGTAGGGACTAGCGACACAGATACGCAGTATTTT	CASSNYLVGTSDTDTQYF
.	TRBV12-3/TRBV12-4	TRBJ1-5	TRBD1	TGTGCCAGTCTCCGGGACAGGGGCAATCAGCCCCAGCATTTT	CASLRDRGNQPQHF
few	TRBV5-1	TRBJ2-5	.	TGCGCCAGCAGCTTGGGTAGCGTCGTTCAAGAGACCCAGTACTTC	CASSLGSVVQETQYF
.	TRBV7-9	TRBJ2-4	TRBD1	TGTGCCAGCGGATCAGGGGGCCGTTTAAACATTCAGTACTTC	CASGSGGRLNIQYF
.	TRBV5-1	TRBJ2-2	.	TGCGCCAGCAGCCCCCTCGGCGGCACCGGGGAGCTGTTTTTT	CASSPLGGTGELFF
.	TRBV29-1	TRBJ1-1	.	TGCAGCGTTGTCCCTTCCACTTTGAACACTGAAGCTTTCTTT	CSVVPSTLNTEAFF
few	TRBV7-9	TRBJ2-7	.	TGTGCCAGCAGCTTAGCTGTGAGGGGACGGAGCTCCTACGAGCAGTACTTC	CASSLAVRGRSSYEQYF
few	TRBV6-6	TRBJ2-5	TRBD1	TGTGCCAGCAGTTACTCAAAACAGGGGGCCCAGACCCAGTACTTC	CASSYSKQGAQTQYF
few	TRBV5-4	TRBJ2-7	.	TGTGCCAGCAGCTTCGGGCAGGGAAGTCGAGAGCAGTACTTC	CASSFGQGSREQYF
few	TRBV28	TRBJ2-3	TRBD2	TGTGCCAGCAGTTTCCCTAGCGGGGCCCTTGCTGATACGCAGTATTTT	CASSFPSGALADTQYF
many	TRBV29-1	TRBJ1-2	.	TGCAGCGTTGAAGAAGGGGGCTACACCTTC	CSVEEGGYTF
.	TRBV9	TRBJ1-2	.	TGTGCCAGCAGCGCCGACCCGGCGGTGGACTATGGCTACACCTTC	CASSADPAVDYGYTF
.	TRBV6-6	TRBJ1-5	.	TGTGCCAGCAGTGTACAACAGGGAGTGAGCAATCAGCCCCAGCATTTT	CASSVQQGVSNQPQHF
.	TRBV7-8	TRBJ1-5	.	TGTGCCAGCAGCTTCGGCAGCAATAGCAATCAGCCCCAGCATTTT	CASSFGSNSNQPQHF
few	TRBV24-1	TRBJ2-3	.	TGTGCCACCAGTGACAGGGGAGACCGCACAGATACGCAGTATTTT	CATSDRGDRTDTQYF
many	TRBV6-5	TRBJ1-2	TRBD1	TGTGCCAGCAGTGCGGGACAGGTCTATGGCTACACCTTC	CASSAGQVYGYTF
few	TRBV12-5	TRBJ2-2	.	TGTGCTAGTGGTTTTGGAGGCGGGGAGCTGTTTTTT	CASGFGGGELFF
.	TRBV28	TRBJ1-2	.	TGTGCCACGAGGGGGGCGACGGACTATGGCTACACCTTC	CATRGATDYGYTF
.	TRBV6-2/TRBV6-3	TRBJ1-3	.	TGTGCCAGCGGAACAGGGATCGGAAACACCATATATTTT	CASGTGIGNTIYF
.	TRBV20-1	TRBJ2-3	TRBD2	TGCAGTGCTAGAACTAGCGGGAGGGTGGCAGATACGCAGTATTTT	CSARTSGRVADTQYF
few	TRBV27	TRBJ2-1	TRBD1	TGTGCCAGCAGTTTACAGGGGACAGGAAACAATGAGCAGTTCTTC	CASSLQGTGNNEQFF
.	TRBV5-1	TRBJ2-5	.	TGCGCCAGCAGCTCCCCTGGACGGCTCCAAGAGACCCAGTACTTC	CASSSPGRLQETQYF
few	TRBV4-1	TRBJ2-2	.	TGCGCCAGCAGCCAGACCCGGGAGCTGTTTTTT	CASSQTRELFF
few	TRBV6-2/TRBV6-3	TRBJ1-2	.	TGTGCCAGCAGTTACTCGAAACAGTATGGCTACACCTTC	CASSYSKQYGYTF
.	TRBV11-2	TRBJ1-1	TRBD1	TGTGCCAGCAGCTTAGGCAGGACAGGGCTCACTGAAGCTTTCTTT	CASSLGRTGLTEAFF
few	TRBV20-1	TRBJ2-7	.	TGCAGTGCTAGGTCCGGAGCCGTCTCCTACGAGCAGTACTTC	CSARSGAVSYEQYF
few	TRBV5-6	TRBJ2-3	TRBD2	TGTGCCAGCAGCTTTCGGCAGGGAGGGGATACGCAGTATTTT	CASSFRQGGDTQYF
.	TRBV5-1	TRBJ2-1	TRBD2	TGCGCCAGCAGCTTTGGCGGGGGGGCCTGGGATGAGCAGTTCTTC	CASSFGGGAWDEQFF
.	TRBV27	TRBJ2-7	TRBD1	TGTGCCAGCCAGACAGGGGGGTACGAGCAGTACTTC	CASQTGGYEQYF
few	TRBV20-1	TRBJ2-6	.	TGCAGTGCTAGTTATAGGAGGGCCTTAGGGGCCAACGTCCTGACTTTC	CSASYRRALGANVLTF
few	TRBV20-1	TRBJ1-1	.	TGCAGTGCTAGAGATGACCAGAACACTGAAGCTTTCTTT	CSARDDQNTEAFF
few	TRBV6-6	TRBJ2-1	.	TGTGCCAGCAGTTACAGGAGGGGGAACAATGAGCAGTTCTTC	CASSYRRGNNEQFF
.	TRBV7-9	TRBJ1-5	.	TGTGCCAGCAGCTTAGTAGCCGGGGGCAAGGGCAATCAGCCCCAGCATTTT	CASSLVAGGKGNQPQHF
few	TRBV9	TRBJ2-3	.	TGTGCCAGCAGCGTAGCTACGTGGGGTACGCAGTATTTT	CASSVATWGTQYF
.	TRBV5-1	TRBJ1-6	.	TGCGCCAGCAGCTTGGCCGCCTGGGACAATTCACCCCTCCACTTT	CASSLAAWDNSPLHF
many	TRBV10-3	TRBJ2-7	TRBD2	TGTGCCATCAGTGAGGGACTAGCGGGAGCCTACGAGCAGTACTTC	CAISEGLAGAYEQYF
.	TRBV7-9	TRBJ1-6	.	TGTGCCAGCAGCTTAAACTCCGTTTTAGGGTCACCCCTCCACTTT	CASSLNSVLGSPLHF
.	TRBV4-2	TRBJ2-1	.	TGTACCAGCAGCCAAGATATGGCGAGGGCCTACAATGAGCAGTTCTTC	CTSSQDMARAYNEQFF
once	TRBV10-3	TRBJ2-2	TRBD1	TGTGCCATCAGTGCTCGAGGGACAGGGGGAAACACCGGGGAGCTGTTTTTT	CAISARGTGGNTGELFF
.	TRBV20-1	TRBJ1-4	TRBD1	TGCAGTGCACCCGGGACAGGACGTAATGAAAAACTGTGTTTT	CSAPGTGRNEKLCF
.	TRBV4-2	TRBJ1-5	.	TGTGCCAGCAGCCAAGAGGGGGCCAATCAGCCCCAGCATTTT	CASSQEGANQPQHF
.	TRBV3-1	TRBJ2-5	.	TGTGCCAGCAGCCAAGATTGGGGGAACCTACTAAACAATGAGCAGTACTTC	CASSQDWGNLLNNEQYF
few	TRBV20-1	TRBJ2-1	.	TGCAGTGCTAGAGATCCCACAGGGACTTACAATGAGCAGTTCTTC	CSARDPTGTYNEQFF
few	TRBV10-1	TRBJ2-7	TRBD2	TGCGCCAGCAGTGAGGCCGGGGGGGCCTACGAGCAGTACTTC	CASSEAGGAYEQYF
.	TRBV7-8	TRBJ2-4	.	TGTGCCAGCAGCTTATGGGGGATGGCCAAAAACATTCAGTACTTC	CASSLWGMAKNIQYF
.	TRBV24-1	TRBJ2-7	.	TGTGCCACCAGTGACCAAATTCACAGGGTAGGGTCCTACGAGCAGTACTTC	CATSDQIHRVGSYEQYF
.	TRBV20-1	TRBJ2-7	TRBD1	TGCAGTGCTAGAGATGGTCGACAGGGCGGCGGCGAGCAGTACTTC	CSARDGRQGGGEQYF
.	TRBV3-1	TRBJ2-5	.	TGTGCCAGCAGCCAAGGGCCGCTTATCCAAGAGACCCAGTACTTC	CASSQGPLIQETQYF
.	TRBV10-3	TRBJ2-3	TRBD2	TGTGCCATTAGATACGCGGGAGTGGCAGATACGCAGTATTTT	CAIRYAGVADTQYF
few	TRBV20-1	TRBJ1-1	.	TGCAGTGCTAGTGGGGACACTGAAGCTTTCTTT	CSASGDTEAFF